One sample yielded the 27 T cell receptor beta chains listed below, sequenced in a study of cytomegalovirus exposure and HLA in healthy donors. Primers for the PCR totalled 60 Vbeta and 13 Jbeta. TCRdb's table, derived via immunoSEQ multiplex PCR, lists solely in-frame clones and lacks some. The profile shows more than 85,000 clones, roughly 13% of them singletons. Sequencing used PBMCs. The receptors originated from a middle-aged man in good health and CMV-seropositive.

This clone has only a few counts. The rearrangement uses TRBV6-5 and TRBJ2-1, with D perhaps matching TRBD1 (7 bases). There are 15 residues in the CDR3. V dropped 7 bases and J dropped 8 bases, with 21 bases sitting between them. Germline V CDR1 and CDR2: MNHEY, SVGAGI. In nucleotides, the CDR3 is TGTGCCAGCATGTCTACCCAGGGGGGAGGTCATGAGCAGTTCTTC. Encoded protein: CASMSTQGGGHEQFF.

The V gene is TRBV2, the J gene TRBJ2-3, with D possibly being TRBD1 (6 bases). CDR1 SNHLY and CDR2 FYNNEI come from the germline V gene. V lost 11 bases and J lost 4, with 13 bases in between. This CDR3 is 12 amino acids long. The CDR3 region is CAGKAGADTQYF. CDR3 bases: TGTGCCGGAAAAGCAGGGGCAGATACGCAGTATTTT.

As for this clone: One junction end does not reproduce the germline sequence, and a read error may be involved. Other DNA sequences from this sample encode an identical CDR3 as well. This chain uses TRBV7-6 with TRBJ1-5; tentative D call: TRBD1 (5 bases). The V gene's germline CDR1 is SGHVS and CDR2 FNYEAQ. The CDR3 extends over 14 amino acids. CDR3 DNA sequence: TGTGCCAGCAGCCTAGGGCGGGGGGATCAGCCGCAGCATTTT. Its protein product is CASSLGRGDQPQHF.

The V gene is TRBV27, the J gene TRBJ1-1, with D perhaps matching TRBD1 (5 bases). The germline V gene has CDR1 MNHEY and CDR2 SMNVEV (reference sequence). The CDR3 has 15 amino acids. V was cut by 5 bases and J by 0 bases, with 13 bases left in between. In DNA, the CDR3 is TGTGCCAGCAGTGCCCAGGGTTTCATGAACACTGAAGCTTTCTTT. It specifies CASSAQGFMNTEAFF.

This clone turned up a few times. The chain uses TRBV28 and TRBJ2-1; 9 bases are shared with TRBD2. After removal of 4 bases from V and 6 bases from J, the junction contained 7 bases not matched to a gene. Germline CDR1 is MDHEN and CDR2 is SYDVKM. The CDR3 totals 15 residues. The CDR3: CASSSLAGGLNEQFF. CDR3 bases: TGTGCCAGCAGTTCCCTCGCGGGAGGGCTCAATGAGCAGTTCTTC.

V usage is TRBV5-4 and J usage is TRBJ2-1; possible D gene TRBD1, 6 bases. Trimming left V 2 bases short and J 2 bases short, with 11 bases between. The CDR3 has 15 amino acids. Germline CDR1 SGHNT, CDR2 YYREEE (reference sequence). Here the CDR3 DNA reads TGTGCCAGCAGCTTAGGGGGAAGAGCCTACAATGAGCAGTTCTTC. It is translated as CASSLGGRAYNEQFF. The full variable domain, completed using reference TRBV5-4 and TRBJ2-1, is ETGVTQSPTHLIKTRGQQVTLRCSSQSGHNTVSWYQQALGQGPQFIFQYYREEENGRGNFPPRFSGLQFPNYSSELNVNALELDDSALYLCASSLGGRAYNEQFFGPGTRLTVL.

This sequence joins TRBV5-1 and TRBJ1-1; D ambiguous. The germline CDR1 and CDR2 sequences are SGHRS and YFSETQ. The CDR3 is 15 amino acids. Trimming cost V 2 bases and J 4 bases, with 15 bases left between them. The CDR3 here is CASSFVPSESTEAFF. The CDR3 nucleotides are TGCGCCAGCAGCTTTGTTCCCTCGGAGAGCACTGAAGCTTTCTTT.

This clone was seen only a few times. V is TRBV27 and J is TRBJ2-7; tentatively, D is TRBD2 (5 bases). Trimming removed 5 bases at V and 4 bases at J, with 15 bases between. The CDR3 totals 14 residues. Per the germline V gene, CDR1 is MNHEY and CDR2 is SMNVEV (reference sequence). The DNA of the CDR3 is TGTGCCAGCAGTCCGGGGAGACGGCCTTACGAGCAGTACTTC. Protein product: CASSPGRRPYEQYF.

V usage is TRBV5-1 and J usage is TRBJ1-4; TRBD1 agrees at 12 bases. Germline CDR1 SGHRS, CDR2 YFSETQ. The CDR3 loop spans 18 amino acids. V shed 1 base and J 5 bases; nucleotides not matched to a gene: 9. The CDR3 loop is CASSLSPGQGAGNEKLFF. The CDR3 DNA is TGCGCCAGCAGCTTGTCTCCGGGACAGGGGGCAGGAAATGAAAAACTGTTTTTT.

This clone has more than one count but fewer than ten. V gene TRBV5-1 combines with J gene TRBJ2-3; a weak D match, TRBD1 (5 bases). V dropped 2 bases and J dropped 4 bases, with 11 bases sitting between them. The CDR3 has 14 amino acids. Germline CDR1 SGHRS, CDR2 YFSETQ. DNA for the CDR3: TGCGCCAGCAGCTTAACAGGCCCCCCAGATACGCAGTATTTT. Amino acid sequence: CASSLTGPPDTQYF. The full variable domain, in which reference TRBV5-1 and TRBJ2-3 provide the parts outside the CDR3, is KAGVTQTPRYLIKTRGQQVTLSCSPISGHRSVSWYQQTPGQGLQFLFEYFSETQRNKGNFPGRFSGRQFSNSRSEMNVSTLELGDSALYLCASSLTGPPDTQYFGPGTRLTVL.

The chain employs TRBV19 and TRBJ1-5; D is uncertain. Germline CDR1 is LNHDA and CDR2 is SQIVND (reference sequence). V lost 7 bases and J lost 1, with 5 bases in between. There are 12 residues in the CDR3. For the CDR3, the DNA is TGTGCCAGTATGAGAAGCAATCAGCCCCAGCATTTT. Its protein is CASMRSNQPQHF.

This clone was detected only a few times. CDR3 in DNA: TGTGCCAGCAGCACCAGGACAGGGGCCCAACAAGAGACCCAGTACTTC. It codes for CASSTRTGAQQETQYF. The chain carries TRBV9 and TRBJ2-5; TRBD1 matches 9 bases. Germline CDR1 is SGDLS and CDR2 is YYNGEE. The CDR3 consists of 16 residues. V lost 4 bases, J lost 2 bases, and 9 bases stayed unmatched.

The gene calls are TRBV5-1 and TRBJ1-4; TRBD1 aligns across 10 bases. V dropped 0 bases and J dropped 7; count of bases not matched to a gene: 0. This CDR3 is 14 amino acids long. Germline CDR1 is SGHRS and CDR2 is YFSETQ. This chain's CDR3 is CASSLGDRGEKLFF. As DNA, the CDR3 is TGCGCCAGCAGCTTGGGGGACAGGGGTGAAAAACTGTTTTTT.

This clone was detected a few times. V usage is TRBV11-2 and J usage is TRBJ2-7; a possible D gene is TRBD2 (5 bases). The CDR3 contains 12 residues. In germline, CDR1 is SGHAT, CDR2 FQNNGV. V lost 6 bases and J lost 7, with 13 bases in between. The CDR3 sequence: CASRGAAREQYF. In nucleotides, the CDR3 is TGTGCCAGCAGGGGAGCCGCCCGGGAGCAGTACTTC.

V and J are TRBV6-5 and TRBJ1-2; 10 bases are shared with TRBD1. This CDR3 is 14 amino acids long. Trimming removed 4 bases from V and 4 bases from J; junction bases left unmatched: 3. The germline gives CDR1 MNHEY, CDR2 SVGAGI. CDR3 residues: CASSSRDRGYGYTF. The CDR3 nucleotides read TGTGCCAGCAGTTCCCGGGACAGGGGCTATGGCTACACCTTC.

This clone has a handful of counts. The chain is built from TRBV9 and TRBJ1-2; no firm D call. Trimming cost V 0 bases and J 2 bases, with 5 bases left between them. Germline CDR1 and CDR2: SGDLS and YYNGEE. The CDR3 length is 13 residues. The CDR3: CASSVGENYGYTF. CDR3 coding DNA: TGTGCCAGCAGCGTAGGGGAGAACTATGGCTACACCTTC.

This clone has only a few counts. The rearrangement uses TRBV5-6 and TRBJ2-2; 8 nucleotides agree with TRBD1. J was trimmed by 6 bases and V by 4 bases; bases with no gene match: 2. Germline loops: CDR1 SGHDT, CDR2 YYEEEE. The CDR3 contains 13 residues. The CDR3 reads CASSMTGAGELFF. The DNA of the CDR3 is TGTGCCAGCAGCATGACAGGGGCCGGGGAGCTGTTTTTT.

There are a few counts of this clone. J is TRBJ2-1 and V is TRBV6-1, with 9 bases lining up with TRBD2. The V segment lost 2 bases and the J segment 8 bases; nucleotides outside the gene matches: 7. Germline V gene sequence: CDR1 MNHNS, CDR2 SASEGT. The CDR3 has 15 residues. CDR3 nucleotide sequence: TGTGCCAGCAGTGAACTAGCGGGGATGCGCGATGAGCAGTTCTTC. Its protein is CASSELAGMRDEQFF.

This chain links TRBV28 with TRBJ1-5; D is undetermined. This CDR3 is built from 12 residues. In germline, CDR1 is MDHEN, CDR2 SYDVKM. The V gene lost 5 bases and the J gene lost 6 bases, with 8 bases spanning the gap. The DNA for the CDR3 is TGTGCCAGCAGTACCGAGGGTCAGCCCCAGCATTTT. It is translated as CASSTEGQPQHF.

Only a few counts were recorded for this clone. The chain couples TRBV6-1 to TRBJ1-2; 7 bases map to TRBD1. Germline-derived CDR1 and CDR2 are MNHNS and SASEGT. The CDR3 length is 14 residues. V was pared by 1 base and J by 4 bases, with 3 bases of the junction left unmatched. CDR3 nucleotide sequence: TGTGCCAGCAGTGAAGTGGAGGGGGCCTATGGCTACACCTTC. This sequence encodes CASSEVEGAYGYTF.

This clone has a handful of counts. The chain uses TRBV7-9 and TRBJ1-3; D remains ambiguous. The CDR3 length is 12 residues. Trimming took off 4 bases at V and 11 bases at J, with 12 bases between the two ends. Germline loops: CDR1 SEHNR, CDR2 FQNEAQ (reference sequence). CDR3 amino acids: CASSSLSSPIYF. CDR3 coding DNA: TGTGCCAGCAGCTCCCTAAGCTCGCCCATATATTTT.

This chain uses TRBV28 with TRBJ2-1; 7 bases map to TRBD1. V dropped 7 bases and J dropped 4; count of bases not matched to a gene: 4. CDR1 and CDR2 from the germline V gene are MDHEN and SYDVKM. The CDR3 consists of 13 residues. The DNA of the CDR3 is TGTGCCAGCACCGGACAGGTTTACAATGAGCAGTTCTTC. This gives the protein CASTGQVYNEQFF.

This clone occurred a few times. The V and J genes are TRBV5-4 and TRBJ2-3, with 14 bases matching TRBD2. The V gene's germline CDR1 is SGHNT and CDR2 YYREEE (reference sequence). Trimming at V came to 3 bases and at J to 1 base, leaving 1 base not matched to a gene. This CDR3 is 16 amino acids long. In DNA, the CDR3 is TGTGCCAGCAGCTGGGGACTAGCGGGAGGCACAGATACGCAGTATTTT. This codes for CASSWGLAGGTDTQYF. Supplemented by reference TRBV5-4 and TRBJ2-3, the full variable domain reads ETGVTQSPTHLIKTRGQQVTLRCSSQSGHNTVSWYQQALGQGPQFIFQYYREEENGRGNFPPRFSGLQFPNYSSELNVNALELDDSALYLCASSWGLAGGTDTQYFGPGTRLTVL.

V and J are TRBV27 and TRBJ2-1; a weak D match, TRBD2 (5 bases). CDR1 and CDR2 from the germline V gene are MNHEY and SMNVEV (reference sequence). The CDR3 loop spans 14 amino acids. Trimming pared 3 bases from V and 3 bases from J, leaving 9 bases between. The CDR3 loop reads CASSFSSYYNEQFF. CDR3 in DNA: TGTGCCAGCAGTTTCTCTAGCTACTACAATGAGCAGTTCTTC.

This rearrangement joins TRBV7-2 to TRBJ2-5, with a weak D call TRBD2 (5 bases). V gave up 4 bases and J gave up 5 bases, with 11 bases separating them. Germline CDR1 and CDR2: SGHTA and FQGNSA. There are 13 residues in the CDR3. CDR3 region: CASSSRQRETQYF. The CDR3 DNA reads as TGTGCCAGCAGCTCCCGCCAGCGGGAGACCCAGTACTTC.

This rearrangement joins TRBV6-1 to TRBJ2-1, with 7 bases aligning to TRBD1. The CDR3 totals 14 residues. Per the germline V gene, CDR1 is MNHNS and CDR2 is SASEGT. V was pared by 5 bases and J by 7 bases, with 8 bases of the junction left unmatched. The CDR3 sequence is CASSPGQPRNEQFF. CDR3 bases: TGTGCCAGCAGTCCGGGACAGCCTCGGAATGAGCAGTTCTTC.

This clone was seen a handful of times. The genes are TRBV30 and TRBJ2-1; 7 positions match TRBD1. In germline, CDR1 is GTSNPN, CDR2 SVGIG (reference sequence). The junction had 3 bases not matched to a gene; V was cut back by 7 bases and J by 0 bases. The CDR3 runs to 13 residues. CDR3 nucleotides: TGTGCCTCGACAGGGTTCTCCTACAATGAGCAGTTCTTC. Protein sequence: CASTGFSYNEQFF.